This TCR beta chain was sequenced during a study of OX40 agonist ivuxolimab in advanced cancers. In the study overall: Three patients got partial responses; one had hepatocellular carcinoma and two had cutaneous melanoma. Broader study findings: CD4+ and CD8+ T cells in blood underwent clonal expansion by week 6 at 0.1 to 3.0 mg/kg. Expanded clones tended on average to be more numerous among CD8+ T cells than CD4+.

Here immunoSEQ multiplex PCR was the method, and the copy in TCRdb shows in-frame clones only, minus some. The sample has tens of thousands of clones, approximately 90% seen once. Germline V gene data show CDR1 as SEHNR and CDR2 as FQNEAQ (reference sequence). CDR3 length: 14 residues. Regarding this clone: The target antigen is unknown.

The sampling schedule covered blood at baseline, cycle 4 day 1, and cycle 7 day 1. The chain employs TRBV7-9 and TRBJ2-5; possible D gene TRBD2, 5 bases. The J call is doubtful: the DNA matches TRBJ2-7 better. The specimen comprised CD4+ or CD8+ T cells sorted from blood, sampled in a trial of the OX40 agonist ivuxolimab. This receptor was taken from an adult with an advanced solid tumor such as melanoma, head and neck, liver or kidney cancer. The CDR3 DNA sequence: TGTGCCAGCACCCGAGGACTCGGTTTCTACGAGCAGTACTTC. This encodes CASTRGLGFYEQYF.